The present T cell receptor beta chain was sequenced within a study of blood T cells in healthy people across ages. The CDR3 is made up of 13 amino acids. The germline V gene encodes CDR1 SQVTM and CDR2 ANQGSEA. Trimming removed 7 bases from V and 7 bases from J; junction bases left unmatched: 9. Primed by a sample-barcoded 5' primer and a J-beta primer mix, a second PCR proceeded for 7 to 11 cycles. Template switching added a 12-random-nucleotide identifier to every cDNA molecule. TCRdb analysed the 5' RACE reads with MiXCR anew, one entry per CDR3 protein. The sample contains around 320,000 distinct CDR3 sequences, 25% to 30% of which appear only once.

The chain employs TRBV29-1 and TRBJ2-7; 11 bases align to TRBD1. Sequencing was done on a sample of blood. The receptor's source is a woman in her seventies in good health. The CDR3: CSARDRGTVEQYF. The CDR3 DNA sequence: TGCAGCGCCCGGGACAGGGGGACAGTAGAGCAGTACTTC.